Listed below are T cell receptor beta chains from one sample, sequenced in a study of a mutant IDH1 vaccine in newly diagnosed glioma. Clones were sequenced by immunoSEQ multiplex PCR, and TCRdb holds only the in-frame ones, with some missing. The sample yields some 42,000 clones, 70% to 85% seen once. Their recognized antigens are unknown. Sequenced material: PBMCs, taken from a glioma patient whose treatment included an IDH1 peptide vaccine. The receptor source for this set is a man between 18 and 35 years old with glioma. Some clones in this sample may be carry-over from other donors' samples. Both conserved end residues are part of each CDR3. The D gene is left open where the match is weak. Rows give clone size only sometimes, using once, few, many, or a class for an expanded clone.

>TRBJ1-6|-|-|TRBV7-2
CASSGQGGNSPLHF
TGTGCCAGCAGCGGTCAGGGTGGGAATTCACCCCTCCACTTT
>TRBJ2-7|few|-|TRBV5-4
CASSLARGSGSYEQYF
TGTGCCAGCAGCTTGGCGAGGGGGAGTGGGTCCTACGAGCAGTACTTC
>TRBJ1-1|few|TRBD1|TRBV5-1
CASSLGQGAGGNTEAFF
TGCGCCAGCAGCTTGGGACAGGGGGCCGGCGGGAACACTGAAGCTTTCTTT
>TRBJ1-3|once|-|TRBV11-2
CASSLVLGPSGSGNTIYF
TGTGCCAGCAGCTTAGTTCTGGGTCCGAGTGGCTCTGGAAACACCATATATTTT
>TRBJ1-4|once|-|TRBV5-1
CASSLNQGTQLGGRLFF
TGCGCCAGCAGCCTTAATCAGGGCACCCAACTCGGGGGGAGACTGTTTTTT
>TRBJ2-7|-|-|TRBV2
CASSEQPSYEQYF
TGTGCCAGCAGTGAACAGCCCTCCTACGAGCAGTACTTC
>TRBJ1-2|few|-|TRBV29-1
CSVAVTNYGYTF
TGCAGCGTTGCGGTAACTAACTATGGCTACACCTTC
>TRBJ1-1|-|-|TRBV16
CASSRDGRAAFF
TGTGCCAGCAGCCGGGACGGGCGGGCAGCTTTCTTT
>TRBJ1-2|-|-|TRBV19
CASSPFEGYPEGYTF
TGTGCCAGTAGCCCTTTTGAGGGGTATCCAGAAGGCTACACCTTC
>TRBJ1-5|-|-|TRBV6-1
CASSELPQGQPQHF
TGTGCCAGCAGTGAACTCCCCCAAGGGCAGCCCCAGCATTTT
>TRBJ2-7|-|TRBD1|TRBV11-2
CASSPGQERREQYF
TGTGCCAGCAGCCCGGGACAGGAGAGGCGCGAGCAGTACTTC
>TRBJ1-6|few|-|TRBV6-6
CASSPRAVNSPLHF
TGTGCCAGCAGTCCAAGAGCTGTGAATTCACCCCTCCACTTT
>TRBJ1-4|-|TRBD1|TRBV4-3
CASSQDRGTGLLGEKLFF
TGCGCCAGCAGCCAAGATCGCGGGACAGGACTCCTCGGTGAAAAACTGTTTTTT
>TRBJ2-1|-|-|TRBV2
CASSGDANEQFF
TGTGCCAGCAGTGGGGATGCCAATGAGCAGTTCTTC
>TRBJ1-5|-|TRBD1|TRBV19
CASSTTGLGNQPQHF
TGTGCCAGTAGTACGACAGGGCTCGGCAATCAGCCCCAGCATTTT
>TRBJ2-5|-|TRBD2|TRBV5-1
CASSREGGRQETQYF
TGCGCCAGCAGCCGGGAGGGGGGCCGCCAAGAGACCCAGTACTTC
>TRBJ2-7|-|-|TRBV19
CASSIRTDYEQYF
TGTGCCAGTAGTATCCGGACCGATTACGAGCAGTACTTC
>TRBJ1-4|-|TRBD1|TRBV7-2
CASSSRDRAKLFF
TGTGCCAGCAGCTCAAGGGACAGGGCAAAACTGTTTTTT
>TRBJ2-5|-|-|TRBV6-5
CASSYGTLQETQYF
TGTGCCAGCAGTTACGGGACACTTCAAGAGACCCAGTACTTC
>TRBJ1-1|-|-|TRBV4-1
CASSLSGGTAEAFF
TGCGCCAGCAGCCTAAGCGGGGGAACGGCTGAAGCTTTCTTT
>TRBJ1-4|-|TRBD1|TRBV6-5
CASSWGDRVDEKLFF
TGTGCCAGCAGTTGGGGGGACAGGGTCGATGAAAAACTGTTTTTT
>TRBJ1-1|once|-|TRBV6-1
CASSEITGLTQAFF
TGTGCCAGCAGCGAGATTACAGGGTTAACCCAAGCTTTCTTT
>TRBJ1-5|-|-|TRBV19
CASSRLAGKNSNQPQHF
TGTGCCAGTAGCCGACTCGCGGGGAAGAATAGCAATCAGCCCCAGCATTTT
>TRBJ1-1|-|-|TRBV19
CASSIGSGIAFF
TGTGCCAGTAGTATAGGAAGCGGGATCGCTTTCTTT
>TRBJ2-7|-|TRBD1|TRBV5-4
CASSLAVRQGDEQYF
TGTGCCAGCAGCTTGGCCGTACGCCAGGGGGACGAGCAGTACTTC
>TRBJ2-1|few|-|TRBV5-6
CASSLTTASYNEQFF
TGTGCCAGCAGCTTGACGACGGCTTCCTACAATGAGCAGTTCTTC
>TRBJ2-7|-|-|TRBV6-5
CASSQDRPVAEQYF
TGTGCCAGCAGTCAAGACAGGCCGGTGGCCGAGCAGTACTTC
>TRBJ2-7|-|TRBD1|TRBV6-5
CASTTGDSYEQYF
TGTGCCAGCACTACAGGGGATTCCTACGAGCAGTACTTC
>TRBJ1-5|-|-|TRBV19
CASSTLLNQPQHF
TGTGCCAGCAGCACTCTTTTGAATCAGCCCCAGCATTTT
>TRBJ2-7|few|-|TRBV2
CASSDLGLPYEQYF
TGTGCCAGCAGTGACCTCGGGTTACCCTACGAGCAGTACTTC
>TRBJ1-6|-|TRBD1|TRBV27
CAILQGDGSPLHF
TGTGCCATCCTACAGGGGGATGGGTCACCCCTCCACTTT
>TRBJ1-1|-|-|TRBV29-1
CSVEDYARSYNTEAFF
TGCAGCGTTGAAGATTACGCGCGCAGTTATAACACTGAAGCTTTCTTT
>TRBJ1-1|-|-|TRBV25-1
CASSELVASANTEAFF
TGTGCCAGCAGTGAATTGGTAGCTTCAGCTAACACTGAAGCTTTCTTT
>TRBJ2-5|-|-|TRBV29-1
CSVEDDGLQWETQYF
TGCAGCGTTGAAGATGATGGACTCCAATGGGAGACCCAGTACTTC
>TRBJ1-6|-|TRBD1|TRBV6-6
CASRGNDRENSPLHF
TGTGCCAGCAGGGGGAATGACAGGGAAAATTCACCCCTCCACTTT
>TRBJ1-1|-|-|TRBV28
CASSLGTTEAFF
TGTGCCAGCAGTTTAGGGACCACTGAAGCTTTCTTT
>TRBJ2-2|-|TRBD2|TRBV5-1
CASSTGRGTSGASANTGELFF
TGCGCCAGCTCGACAGGTCGCGGGACTAGCGGGGCCTCTGCGAACACCGGGGAGCTGTTTTTT
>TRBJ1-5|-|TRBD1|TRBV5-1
CASKGQGANQPQHF
TGCGCCAGCAAAGGACAGGGCGCCAATCAGCCCCAGCATTTT
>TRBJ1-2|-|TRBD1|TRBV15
CATSRGDREGYTF
TGTGCCACCAGCAGAGGGGACAGGGAGGGCTACACCTTC
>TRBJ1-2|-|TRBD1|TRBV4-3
CASSQVAGQNFYGYTF
TGCGCCAGCAGCCAAGTGGCGGGACAGAACTTCTATGGCTACACCTTC
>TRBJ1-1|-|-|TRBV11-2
CASSAVLAEAFF
TGTGCCAGCAGCGCCGTACTGGCTGAAGCTTTCTTT
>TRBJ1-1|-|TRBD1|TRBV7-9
CASSLSGGLGTEAFF
TGTGCCAGCAGCTTATCAGGGGGCTTAGGCACTGAAGCTTTCTTT
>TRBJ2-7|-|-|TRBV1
CTSSGTHQDACEQYF
TGCACCAGCAGCGGGACCCACCAGGACGCTTGCGAGCAGTACTTC
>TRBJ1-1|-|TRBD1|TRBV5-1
CASSLTRTGALMNTEAFF
TGCGCCAGCAGCTTGACCAGGACAGGGGCCCTAATGAACACTGAAGCTTTCTTT
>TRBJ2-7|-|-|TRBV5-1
CASSLGGFSYEQYF
TGCGCCAGCAGCTTGGGTGGGTTTTCCTACGAGCAGTACTTC
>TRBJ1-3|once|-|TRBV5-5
CASSSSRQTAIYF
TGTGCCAGCAGCTCCTCCAGACAGACTGCCATATATTTT
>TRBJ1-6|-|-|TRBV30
CAWSEWRRKINSPLHF
TGTGCCTGGAGTGAATGGCGACGGAAGATTAATTCACCCCTCCACTTT
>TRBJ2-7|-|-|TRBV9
CASSASTGSYEQYF
TGTGCCAGCAGCGCAAGTACCGGCTCCTACGAGCAGTACTTC
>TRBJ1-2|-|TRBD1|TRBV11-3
CARGQGASNYGYTF
TGTGCCAGAGGACAGGGCGCCTCTAACTATGGCTACACCTTC
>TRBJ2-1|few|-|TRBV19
CASTGTNYNEQFF
TGTGCCAGTACCGGGACAAACTACAATGAGCAGTTCTTC
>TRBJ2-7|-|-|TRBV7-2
CASSLANQGSGRGGYEQYF
TGTGCCAGCAGCTTAGCGAATCAGGGTAGTGGGCGGGGCGGCTACGAGCAGTACTTC
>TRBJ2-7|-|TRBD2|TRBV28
CASSPQRETDEQYF
TGTGCCAGCAGTCCCCAGCGGGAGACGGACGAGCAGTACTTC
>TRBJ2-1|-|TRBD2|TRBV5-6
CASSLRTSGSLRNEQFF
TGTGCCAGCAGCCTCAGGACTAGCGGGAGCCTACGCAATGAGCAGTTCTTC
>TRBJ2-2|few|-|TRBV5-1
CASSLEGESTGELFF
TGCGCCAGCAGCTTGGAGGGTGAAAGCACCGGGGAGCTGTTTTTT
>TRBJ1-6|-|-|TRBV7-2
CASSFSTANNSPLHF
TGTGCCAGCAGCTTTAGTACAGCTAATAATTCACCCCTCCACTTT
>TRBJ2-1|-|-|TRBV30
CAWTSGTHQIYNEQFF
TGTGCCTGGACCTCCGGGACCCACCAGATCTACAATGAGCAGTTCTTC
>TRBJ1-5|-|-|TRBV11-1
CASSLEGRPGQPQHF
TGTGCCAGCAGCTTAGAGGGCAGGCCGGGACAGCCCCAGCATTTT
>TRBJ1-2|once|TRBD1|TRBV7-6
CASSLQQGKDYGYTF
TGTGCCAGCAGCTTACAACAGGGGAAAGACTATGGCTACACCTTC
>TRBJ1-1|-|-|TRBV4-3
CASSPHPGPSGTEAFF
TGCGCCAGCAGCCCTCACCCAGGGCCGTCGGGCACTGAAGCTTTCTTT